The subject of this entry is one T cell receptor (beta chain). The data were taken from a study of T cells after yellow fever vaccination. CDR1 is MDHEN, CDR2 SYDVKM, per germline. The V and J ends lost 6 bases and 5 bases respectively, with 10 bases between them. The length of the CDR3 is 12 residues. Via MiXCR, TCRdb re-called the 5' RACE reads, giving one row per CDR3 protein. The top ten hold 20% to 25% of the sample, which has over 65,000 distinct CDR3 sequences, more than 10% seen once. Study results and limitations: Most clones from primary vaccination resurfaced after the booster (roughly 96% CD4, approximately 88% CD8).

The sequence was obtained from a man younger than 35 who received the YFV17D yellow fever vaccine. The chain joins TRBV28 to TRBJ1-1, with D uncertain. Material: CD8+ T cells not binding an NS4B(214-222) dextramer, sorted from PBMCs, obtained around 3 weeks after the first yellow fever vaccination. This CDR3 is CASSPAYTEAFF. In DNA, the CDR3 is TGTGCCAGCAGCCCTGCTTATACTGAAGCTTTCTTT. The complete variable domain, with remaining parts taken from reference TRBV28 and TRBJ1-1, reads DVKVTQSSRYLVKRTGEKVFLECVQDMDHENMFWYRQDPGLGLRLIYFSYDVKMKEKGDIPEGYSVSREKKERFSLILESASTNQTSMYLCASSPAYTEAFFGQGTRLTVV.